This passage covers 26 T cell receptor beta chains from one sample sequenced in a study of cytomegalovirus exposure and HLA in healthy donors. Researchers ran the PCR with 60 Vbeta and 13 Jbeta primers. Assay: immunoSEQ multiplex PCR; the TCRdb copy retains only in-frame clones and omits some. Its table records roughly 120,000 clones. The source material was PBMCs. The receptor source for this set is a man aged 35-49 years in good health and CMV-seropositive.

The J gene is TRBJ2-7, the V gene TRBV7-8; 9 bases map to TRBD2. Per the germline V gene, CDR1 is SGHVS and CDR2 is FQNEAQ. This CDR3 contains 16 residues. J gave up 2 bases and V 4 bases, and 9 bases lay outside the gene matches. The CDR3 DNA reads as TGTGCCAGCAGCTCGAGGGTTAGCGGGAGCCCCTACGAGCAGTACTTC. Translating it yields CASSSRVSGSPYEQYF.

The chain employs TRBV27 and TRBJ2-3; the D gene is possibly TRBD2 (6 bases). Germline V gives CDR1 MNHEY, CDR2 SMNVEV (reference sequence). The CDR3 runs to 14 residues. V was pared by 5 bases and J by 1 base, with 10 bases between. In DNA, the CDR3 is TGTGCCAGCAGTACGGGACTGCGCACAGATACGCAGTATTTT. Translated, it gives CASSTGLRTDTQYF.

The CDR3: CASSGTSGSRTQYF. DNA for the CDR3: TGTGCCAGTAGCGGGACTAGCGGGAGTCGGACCCAGTACTTC. This chain links TRBV19 with TRBJ2-5, with TRBD2 identical over 14 bases. Looked up from germline, CDR1 is LNHDA and CDR2 is SQIVND (reference sequence). This CDR3 is 14 amino acids long. Losses at the gene ends were 6 bases for V and 7 bases for J; bases not matched to a gene: 4.

Turning to this clone: No DNA is shown, since the ends of the CDR3 on it are uncertain; the CDR3 is the one TCRdb lists. The chain couples TRBV6-5 to TRBJ2-2; the tabulated D call, TRBD2, remains unverified against the DNA. Germline loops: CDR1 MNHEY, CDR2 SVGAGI. From its first to its last residue, the CDR3 has 15 amino acids. This CDR3 reads CASSPHLLTFGELFF.

The chain links TRBV2 to TRBJ2-5, with no clear D. The CDR3 loop spans 11 amino acids. Per germline, CDR1 SNHLY and CDR2 FYNNEI. The V and J ends lost 4 bases and 5 bases respectively, with 5 bases between them. The CDR3 DNA reads as TGTGCCAGCAGTGTCGGGGAGACCCAGTACTTC. Its protein is CASSVGETQYF.

The chain has TRBV2 and TRBJ2-1; 11 bases map to TRBD2. J gave up 5 bases and V 4 bases, and 7 bases lay outside the gene matches. This CDR3 comprises 16 residues. CDR1 and CDR2 (germline): SNHLY, FYNNEI. The CDR3 here is CASSARLAGPNNEQFF. The DNA for the CDR3 is TGTGCCAGCAGTGCGAGACTAGCGGGACCTAACAATGAGCAGTTCTTC.

The J gene is TRBJ1-5, the V gene TRBV6-1; D remains ambiguous. Trimming stripped 1 base from V and 1 base from J, with 8 bases between. Looked up from germline, CDR1 is MNHNS and CDR2 is SASEGT. The CDR3 consists of 15 residues. The CDR3 region is CASSEVARSNQPQHF. The CDR3 nucleotides read TGTGCCAGCAGTGAAGTTGCCAGAAGCAATCAGCCCCAGCATTTT.

V and J are TRBV11-2 and TRBJ2-7; TRBD2 matches 13 bases. With 5 bases clipped from V and 6 bases from J, the junction kept 7 bases outside the gene matches. The CDR3 consists of 15 residues. Germline lookup yields CDR1 SGHAT and CDR2 FQNNGV. The CDR3 spells CASSPAGLAGSEQYF. In DNA form, the CDR3 reads TGTGCCAGCAGCCCTGCGGGACTAGCGGGAAGCGAGCAGTACTTC.

This chain connects TRBV27 to TRBJ2-7; 9 positions match TRBD2. CDR1 MNHEY and CDR2 SMNVEV come from the germline V gene (reference sequence). This CDR3 is built from 15 residues. V was pared by 0 bases and J by 4 bases, with 4 bases of the junction left unmatched. The CDR3 nucleotides read TGTGCCAGCAGTTTATCGGCTAGCGGGAAATACGAGCAGTACTTC. As protein: CASSLSASGKYEQYF.

The chain links TRBV28 to TRBJ2-7, with TRBD1 matching 8 bases. V was clipped by 5 bases and J by 5 bases; unmatched bases: 8. This CDR3 spans 14 amino acids. CDR1 MDHEN and CDR2 SYDVKM come from the germline V gene. In DNA, the CDR3 is TGTGCCAGCAGTCCAAGGACAGGGCGGAACGAGCAGTACTTC. Amino acids: CASSPRTGRNEQYF. Combining the CDR3 with reference TRBV28 and TRBJ2-7 gives the whole variable domain DVKVTQSSRYLVKRTGEKVFLECVQDMDHENMFWYRQDPGLGLRLIYFSYDVKMKEKGDIPEGYSVSREKKERFSLILESASTNQTSMYLCASSPRTGRNEQYFGPGTRLTVT.

This rearrangement joins TRBV5-1 to TRBJ2-5; the D gene is possibly TRBD2 (5 bases). Trimming left V 0 bases short and J 3 bases short, with 15 bases between. This CDR3 region has 16 residues. Germline lookup yields CDR1 SGHRS and CDR2 YFSETQ. The CDR3 DNA reads TGCGCCAGCAGCTTGGCGTTCTTTCTAGCCGAAGAGACCCAGTACTTC. Protein sequence: CASSLAFFLAEETQYF.

The chain combines TRBV7-6 with TRBJ2-7; TRBD1 aligns across 8 bases. Losses at the gene ends were 4 bases for V and 7 bases for J; bases not matched to a gene: 12. Germline V gene lookup returns CDR1 SGHVS and CDR2 FNYEAQ. The CDR3 length is 15 residues. CDR3 region: CASSSEPQGAGEQYF. The CDR3 DNA sequence: TGTGCCAGCAGCTCAGAGCCCCAGGGGGCGGGGGAGCAGTACTTC.

The genes are TRBV5-1 and TRBJ2-1; 7 bases fit TRBD1. The germline CDR1 and CDR2 sequences are SGHRS and YFSETQ. V dropped 3 bases and J dropped 4; count of bases not matched to a gene: 16. The CDR3 spans 18 residues. The CDR3 nucleotides read TGCGCCAGCAGCTCGGGACAGCGTACAGCCAATGTTTACAATGAGCAGTTCTTC. It is translated as CASSSGQRTANVYNEQFF.

The chain links TRBV7-2 to TRBJ1-2; 9 positions match TRBD1. Unmatched junction bases numbered 11, after V lost 5 bases and J lost 4 bases. This CDR3 has 16 amino acids. The V gene's germline CDR1 is SGHTA and CDR2 FQGNSA. This CDR3 is CASSPTPGQGSYGYTF. CDR3 coding DNA: TGTGCCAGCAGCCCCACCCCCGGACAGGGGTCCTATGGCTACACCTTC.

The rearrangement uses TRBV15 and TRBJ2-7, with a possible D match to TRBD2 (6 bases). The CDR3 consists of 14 residues. The germline V gene has CDR1 LNHNV and CDR2 YYDKDF (reference sequence). The V end lost 5 bases, the J end lost 1 base, and 12 bases lay between the germline ends. The CDR3, as DNA: TGTGCCACCAGCGGGGGGACCCAATCCTACGAGCAGTACTTC. Protein product: CATSGGTQSYEQYF.

The gene calls are TRBV6-1 and TRBJ2-3; TRBD2 agrees at 10 bases. The CDR3 totals 17 residues. V was pared by 4 bases and J by 3 bases, with 10 bases of the junction left unmatched. Germline CDR1 reads MNHNS; CDR2 reads SASEGT. CDR3 sequence (DNA): TGTGCCAGCAGTGGGTTGGCCCTAGCGGGAGTGACAGATACGCAGTATTTT. This gives the protein CASSGLALAGVTDTQYF.

The chain links TRBV6-5 to TRBJ2-1; D uncertain. The V and J ends lost 0 bases and 1 base respectively, with 4 bases between them. Germline assignment: CDR1 MNHEY and CDR2 SVGAGI. The CDR3 has 14 residues. The CDR3 DNA follows: TGTGCCAGCAGTTACTCGAGTTCCTACAATGAGCAGTTCTTC. Translation: CASSYSSSYNEQFF.

The genes are TRBV9 and TRBJ2-7; 12 bases fit TRBD1. The CDR3 is 14 residues long. Per germline, CDR1 SGDLS and CDR2 YYNGEE. J gave up 7 bases and V 3 bases, and 5 bases lay outside the gene matches. The CDR3 region has the DNA TGTGCCAGCAGCGAGGGGGACAGGGGGCAAGAGCAGTACTTC. Its protein is CASSEGDRGQEQYF.

V is TRBV30 and J is TRBJ1-1; a possible D gene is TRBD1 (5 bases). Germline CDR1 reads GTSNPN; CDR2 reads SVGIG (reference sequence). V was shortened by 5 bases and J by 1 base, with 11 bases between the two germline ends. This CDR3 comprises 13 residues. The CDR3 nucleotides read TGTGCCTGGGGTTTCGACAGGAACACTGAAGCTTTCTTT. Its protein is CAWGFDRNTEAFF. Supplemented by reference TRBV30 and TRBJ1-1, the full variable domain reads SQTIHQWPATLVQPVGSPLSLECTVEGTSNPNLYWYRQAAGRGLQLLFYSVGIGQISSEVPQNLSASRPQDRQFILSSKKLLLSDSGFYLCAWGFDRNTEAFFGQGTRLTVV.

This sequence joins TRBV9 and TRBJ1-5; no definite D call. The V end lost 7 bases, the J end lost 0 bases, and 11 bases lay between the germline ends. Per germline, CDR1 SGDLS and CDR2 YYNGEE. This CDR3 is built from 14 residues. The CDR3 sequence is CASGPGDSNQPQHF. As DNA, the CDR3 is TGTGCCAGCGGTCCCGGGGATAGCAATCAGCCCCAGCATTTT. Full variable domain (rest looked up from reference TRBV9 and TRBJ1-5): DSGVTQTPKHLITATGQRVTLRCSPRSGDLSVYWYQQSLDQGLQFLIQYYNGEERAKGNILERFSAQQFPDLHSELNLSSLELGDSALYFCASGPGDSNQPQHFGDGTRLSIL.

The chain combines TRBV5-5 with TRBJ2-5, with D possibly being TRBD1 (6 bases). V was trimmed by 0 bases and J by 9 bases, leaving 15 bases between them. CDR3 length: 14 amino acids. Germline CDR1 is SGHKS and CDR2 is YYEKEE (reference sequence). The chain's CDR3 is CASSLVSARQAQYF. CDR3 nucleotides: TGTGCCAGCAGCTTGGTAAGCGCCAGACAGGCCCAGTACTTC. The full variable domain, completed using reference TRBV5-5 and TRBJ2-5, is DAGVTQSPTHLIKTRGQQVTLRCSPISGHKSVSWYQQVLGQGPQFIFQYYEKEERGRGNFPDRFSARQFPNYSSELNVNALLLGDSALYLCASSLVSARQAQYFGPGTRLLVL.

V and J are TRBV7-2 and TRBJ2-6; D is ambiguous. V was pared by 3 bases and J by 0 bases, with 12 bases between. Per the germline V gene, CDR1 is SGHTA and CDR2 is FQGNSA. CDR3 length equals 17 residues. The DNA of the CDR3 is TGTGCCAGCAGCTTTTACGAGCTGCCCTCTGGGGCCAACGTCCTGACTTTC. Translation gives CASSFYELPSGANVLTF.

CDR3: CSALDRAYEQYF. The CDR3 coding sequence is TGCAGCGCCCTCGACAGGGCCTACGAGCAGTACTTC. The chain is built from TRBV29-1 and TRBJ2-7; 7 bases are shared with TRBD1. The length of the CDR3 is 12 residues. The germline gives CDR1 SQVTM, CDR2 ANQGSEA. V shed 7 bases, J shed 2 bases, and the junction held 5 bases outside the gene matches.

The rearrangement links TRBV6-5 to TRBJ2-7; D may be TRBD1 (5 bases). Germline V gene data show CDR1 as MNHEY and CDR2 as SVGAGI. The CDR3 length is 15 residues. V was cut by 2 bases and J by 0 bases, with 11 bases left in between. The CDR3 is CASSYRQTSSYEQYF. For the CDR3, the DNA is TGTGCCAGCAGTTACCGACAGACCAGCTCCTACGAGCAGTACTTC.

V and J are TRBV28 and TRBJ1-2; the D gene is possibly TRBD1 (6 bases). Trimming cost V 6 bases and J 4 bases, with 15 bases left between them. Germline CDR1 MDHEN, CDR2 SYDVKM. CDR3 length: 14 amino acids. The CDR3 DNA sequence: TGTGCCAGCAGGGAACAGGGTCTGGGCTATGGCTACACCTTC. This gives the protein CASREQGLGYGYTF.

CDR3: CASSTGEGNEQFF. The CDR3 DNA is TGTGCCAGCAGCACGGGGGAGGGAAATGAGCAGTTCTTC. The chain couples TRBV5-4 to TRBJ2-1, with 7 bases matching TRBD2. Germline lookup yields CDR1 SGHNT and CDR2 YYREEE (reference sequence). The CDR3 is 13 residues long. J was trimmed by 7 bases and V by 4 bases; bases with no gene match: 5.